A single sample is the source of the 13 T cell receptor beta chains below, sequenced in a study of Ad26.COV2.S vaccination and SARS-CoV-2 variants. Regarding treatment: roughly 19 received Ad26.COV2.S at low or high dose, single or two shots; about 5 received placebo; per-sample allocation not given. Sampling happened 63 days after the first vaccine or placebo injection. Method: immunoSEQ multiplex PCR; TCRdb's copy keeps in-frame clones and lacks some. The sample shows about 400,000 clones, less than 90% of them seen only once. This specimen consisted of peripheral blood, obtained in a trial of Ad26.COV2.S vaccine versus placebo. The receptors shown here come from a person between 18 and 65 years old who received the Ad26.COV2.S COVID-19 vaccine or a placebo.

The V call is TRBV5-4, the J call TRBJ2-3; 8 bases agree with TRBD2. Germline loops: CDR1 SGHNT, CDR2 YYREEE (reference sequence). The CDR3 totals 16 residues. With V trimmed by 0 bases and J by 4 bases, 7 bases remained unmatched. CDR3: CASSLAEGLGSDTQYF. CDR3 bases: TGTGCCAGCAGCTTGGCCGAGGGACTAGGGTCAGATACGCAGTATTTT.

V and J are TRBV21-1 and TRBJ1-5; the tabulated D call, TRBD1, remains unverified against the DNA. TRBV21-1 corresponds to a pseudogene. The length of the CDR3 is 17 residues. DNA of the CDR3: TGTGCCAGCAGCAAATTATGGAACAGGGTAAAAGGGGCGCCCCAGCATTTT. It encodes CASSKLWNRVKGAPQHF.

This clone was seen a single time. The chain couples TRBV13 to TRBJ1-1, with 9 bases fitting TRBD1. The V gene's germline CDR1 is PRHDT and CDR2 FYEKMQ (reference sequence). CDR3 size: 13 residues. V dropped 10 bases and J dropped 8; count of bases not matched to a gene: 11. CDR3 in amino acids: CANQLQGAGEAFF. CDR3 in DNA: TGTGCCAACCAATTACAGGGGGCGGGGGAAGCTTTCTTT.

The rearrangement uses TRBV5-4 and TRBJ1-3; 7 bases are shared with TRBD1. The germline gives CDR1 SGHNT, CDR2 YYREEE (reference sequence). The CDR3 covers 15 residues. V trimming: 4 bases; J trimming: 0 bases; junction bases outside the gene matches: 4. This CDR3 is CASSQTGRSGNTIYF. The CDR3 DNA reads as TGTGCCAGCAGCCAGACAGGGCGCTCTGGAAACACCATATATTTT.

This chain links TRBV19 with TRBJ1-5; D is perhaps TRBD1 (5 bases). V was trimmed by 8 bases and J by 6 bases, leaving 17 bases between them. The CDR3 covers 14 residues. Germline assignment: CDR1 LNHDA and CDR2 SQIVND (reference sequence). CDR3 loop: CASWGGTGVQPQHF. In DNA, the CDR3 is TGTGCCAGTTGGGGGGGTACCGGGGTTCAGCCCCAGCATTTT.

This chain joins TRBV3-1 (or the pseudogene TRBV3-2) and TRBJ1-6; 8 bases fit TRBD1. Germline V gene sequence: CDR1 LGHDT, CDR2 YNNKEL (reference sequence). Trimming at V came to 1 base and at J to 5 bases, leaving 1 base not matched to a gene. The CDR3 is made up of 15 amino acids. The CDR3 coding sequence is TGTGCCAGCAGCCAAGGGGACAGGAATAATTCACCCCTCCACTTT. Translation gives CASSQGDRNNSPLHF.

This CDR3 is CSAPQGSYGYTF. For the CDR3, the DNA is TGCAGCGCCCCACAGGGGTCCTATGGCTACACCTTC. V usage is TRBV29-1 and J usage is TRBJ1-2; 7 positions match TRBD1. Germline V lookup: CDR1 SQVTM, CDR2 ANQGSEA. The J segment lost 4 bases and the V segment lost 7 bases, leaving 6 bases of the junction unmatched. The CDR3 sequence is 12 residues long. The whole variable domain, remainder taken from reference TRBV29-1 and TRBJ1-2, is SAVISQKPSRDICQRGTSLTIQCQVDSQVTMMFWYRQQPGQSLTLIATANQGSEATYESGFVIDKFPISRPNLTFSTLTVSNMSPEDSSIYLCSAPQGSYGYTFGSGTRLTVV.

The chain has TRBV2 and TRBJ2-5; TRBD1 matches at 7 bases. The CDR3 spans 15 residues. J lost 5 bases, V lost 4 bases, and 10 bases had no gene match. Germline loops: CDR1 SNHLY, CDR2 FYNNEI. The CDR3 protein is CASSAWTGLRETQYF. The CDR3 DNA is TGTGCCAGCAGTGCGTGGACAGGCCTCCGGGAGACCCAGTACTTC.

The chain has TRBV4-1 and TRBJ1-3, with unresolved D. V was clipped by 1 base and J by 1 base, with 8 bases between them. This CDR3 spans 15 amino acids. Germline loops: CDR1 MGHRA, CDR2 YSYEKL. The CDR3 DNA reads TGCGCCAGCAGCCAAGTTGGGCTATCTGGAAACACCATATATTTT. It is translated as CASSQVGLSGNTIYF.

The CDR3 region has the DNA TGTGCCAGCAGCATACAGGACTATGGCTACACCTTC. Translated, it gives CASSIQDYGYTF. V is TRBV9 and J is TRBJ1-2; D is possibly TRBD1 (5 bases). V lost 4 bases and J 3 bases, leaving 7 bases between the germline ends. Germline V gene lookup returns CDR1 SGDLS and CDR2 YYNGEE. This CDR3 has 12 amino acids. The full variable domain, in which reference TRBV9 and TRBJ1-2 provide the parts outside the CDR3, is DSGVTQTPKHLITATGQRVTLRCSPRSGDLSVYWYQQSLDQGLQFLIQYYNGEERAKGNILERFSAQQFPDLHSELNLSSLELGDSALYFCASSIQDYGYTFGSGTRLTVV.

The chain carries TRBV9 and TRBJ1-1, with D unresolved. The CDR3 is 14 amino acids. V dropped 2 bases and J dropped 3 bases, with 11 bases sitting between them. Germline CDR1 reads SGDLS; CDR2 reads YYNGEE. The CDR3 coding sequence is TGTGCCAGCAGCGTTACGACGGACGACACTGAAGCTTTCTTT. This encodes CASSVTTDDTEAFF.

The chain is built from TRBV27 and TRBJ2-7, with 11 positions matching TRBD1. Losses at the gene ends were 8 bases for V and 3 bases for J; bases not matched to a gene: 3. CDR3 size: 13 residues. In germline, CDR1 is MNHEY, CDR2 SMNVEV (reference sequence). CDR3 sequence reads: CASRGQGGYEQYF. The DNA of the CDR3 is TGTGCCAGCCGGGGACAGGGGGGCTACGAGCAGTACTTC.

This chain links TRBV5-6 with TRBJ2-2, with D perhaps TRBD1 (7 bases). The germline V gene has CDR1 SGHDT and CDR2 YYEEEE. The germline V and J ends were trimmed by 2 bases and 7 bases, with 12 bases remaining between them. CDR3 size: 14 residues. DNA for the CDR3: TGTGCCAGCAGCTTTGGAGGGGACAGCGGGGAGCTGTTTTTT. It specifies CASSFGGDSGELFF.